The entry that follows covers one TCR beta chain sequence. Antigen: not known. The run of the v3.0 immunoSEQ assay was at survey level. Method: immunoSEQ multiplex PCR; TCRdb's copy keeps in-frame clones and lacks some. The profile shows 25,000 to 35,000 clones, 90% to 95% of them singletons. The entry originates in a study of long-term antiretroviral therapy in people with HIV. Study observations and caveats: Blood in the study was drawn between the mid-2000s and the late 2010s, possibly under older ART regimens, which may be less effective than current ones.

CDR1 is SGHTA and CDR2 is FQGNSA in the germline V gene. The CDR3 has 15 residues. Trimming left V 4 bases short and J 8 bases short, with 20 bases between. The sequence derives from a man aged 45-60 years with HIV. V usage is TRBV7-2 and J usage is TRBJ1-2; D not resolved. Material: unsorted PBMCs, obtained 7.4 years after starting antiretroviral therapy. DNA of the CDR3: TGTGCCAGCAGCTCCACCCCGGGAGGGTCATTCGGCTACACCTTC. Its translation: CASSSTPGGSFGYTF.